This is a list of T cell receptor beta chains from one sample in a study of blood T cell repertoires in COVID-19. TCRdb keeps only in-frame clones here, not all; method: immunoSEQ multiplex PCR. The repertoire includes just under 350,000 clones, about 90% of them detected once, and 2.5% to 4% sits in the top ten. The sequencing input was peripheral blood. The source is a woman aged 18-29 years who had recovered from COVID-19. The conserved cysteine and the conserved F or W are not part of the CDR3 here.

V: TRBV6-1
J: TRBJ1-2
length: 11
CDR3: ASSEREGTGYT

V: TRBV7-9
J: TRBJ2-1
length: 14
CDR3: ASSLGTSGRDNEQF

V: TRBV6-5
J: TRBJ2-5
length: 12
CDR3: ASSRGSYQETQY

V: TRBV4-3
J: TRBJ1-4
length: 13
CDR3: ASSPRQGANEKLF

V: TRBV12-3/TRBV12-4
J: TRBJ1-1
length: 11
CDR3: ASSARVGTEAF

V: TRBV19
J: TRBJ2-5
length: 12
CDR3: ASKAGTRPETQY

V: TRBV3-1/TRBV3-2
J: TRBJ2-1
length: 13
CDR3: ASSKDDSSYNEQF

V: TRBV2
J: TRBJ1-1
length: 9
CDR3: ASSERDRAF

V: TRBV5-4
J: TRBJ2-5
length: 14
CDR3: ASSSPTSGRQETQY

V: TRBV7-2
J: TRBJ1-1
length: 11
CDR3: ASSQGTNTEAF

V: TRBV5-1
J: TRBJ2-5
length: 12
CDR3: ASSLPGAPETQY

V: TRBV11-2
J: TRBJ2-2
length: 14
CDR3: ASSPLAGARPGELF

V: TRBV6-2/TRBV6-3
J: TRBJ2-1
length: 12
CDR3: ASSFGGTYNEQF

V: TRBV24-1
J: TRBJ1-4
length: 16
CDR3: ATSDSRTTQALGEKLF

V: TRBV12-3/TRBV12-4
J: TRBJ2-3
length: 11
CDR3: ASRLSEGSTQY

V: TRBV15
J: TRBJ2-1
length: 13
CDR3: ATSRDLDYDNEQF